The sequence of this T cell receptor beta chain was determined in a study of monozygotic twins with inflammatory bowel disease. Study conclusions and caveats: IBD patients shared fewer clonotypes with others than healthy twins, especially with disease activity.

As for this clonotype: Its matching antigen is unknown.

The CDR3 has 14 amino acids. Germline CDR1 DFQATT, CDR2 SNEGSKA (reference sequence). Addition of UMIs with a 6-nucleotide sample barcode was achieved by template switching. With the 5' RACE reads reprocessed, TCRdb shows one record per CDR3 protein and no DNA. The sample holds fewer than 400,000 distinct CDR3 sequences. The sequencing sample was made of blood. This clonotype was sampled from a human donor with ulcerative colitis or Crohn's disease, or a healthy co-twin of an affected twin (not recorded which). The V and J genes are TRBV20-1 and TRBJ2-5. Here the CDR3 reads CSAWLGLVQETQYF.